This T cell receptor (beta chain) was observed in a study of CD8+CD57+ T cells in acquired aplastic anemia. For CDR3 and TCR beta VDJ profiling, genomic DNA was the template used. TCRdb passed the reads through MiXCR, listing each CDR3 protein once. The data show 180,000 or so distinct CDR3 sequences, with roughly half seen just once and about 2.9% held by the top ten. Trimming took off 4 bases at V and 0 bases at J, with 18 bases between the two ends. The CDR3 sequence is 17 residues long. Germline lookup yields CDR1 MGHDK and CDR2 SYGVNS. V is TRBV25-1 and J is TRBJ2-5; perhaps D is TRBD1 or TRBD2 (5 bases each). Source material: sorted CD4+, CD8+, or CD8+CD57+ T cells (not recorded which) from PBMCs. The TCR was taken from a human donor in good health. The CDR3, as DNA: TGTGCCAGCAGTGCGCAATCCGGGACGTACTACCAAGAGACCCAGTACTTC. It codes for CASSAQSGTYYQETQYF.